The 7 T cell receptor beta chains below come from one sample, sequenced in a study of T cell changes during pregnancy in multiple sclerosis. Method: immunoSEQ multiplex PCR; TCRdb's copy keeps in-frame clones and lacks some. In the table there are 50,000 to 65,000 clones, less than 95% of which are singletons. The source material was peripheral blood, sampled in the third trimester of pregnancy. The origin of the receptors is a female donor in good health, enrolled as a control in a pregnancy study.

The DNA for the CDR3 is TGCGCCAGCAGCTTGTACGGGGGGCGCACAGATACGCAGTATTTT. It specifies CASSLYGGRTDTQYF. This chain joins TRBV5-1 and TRBJ2-3; a possible D gene is TRBD2 (7 bases). CDR1 and CDR2 from the germline V gene are SGHRS and YFSETQ. V was trimmed by 1 base and J by 1 base, leaving 10 bases between them. This CDR3 spans 15 amino acids.

The chain recombines TRBV4-3 with TRBJ2-1, with 13 bases identical to TRBD2. This CDR3 region has 15 residues. CDR1 is LGHNA, CDR2 YSLEER, per germline. The J segment lost 9 bases and the V segment lost 2 bases, leaving 4 bases of the junction unmatched. In DNA, the CDR3 is TGCGCCAGCAGCCAAACTAGCGGGGGGGCCGTTGAGCAGTTCTTC. It translates to CASSQTSGGAVEQFF.

The chain has TRBV9 and TRBJ2-7; D is undetermined. CDR1 is SGDLS, CDR2 YYNGEE, per germline. Trimming pared 0 bases from V and 1 base from J, leaving 5 bases between. The length of the CDR3 is 13 residues. The CDR3 reads CASSVGVSYEQYF. The CDR3, as DNA: TGTGCCAGCAGCGTAGGAGTGTCCTACGAGCAGTACTTC.

This chain uses TRBV30 with TRBJ1-4, with 7 bases fitting TRBD1. Germline CDR1 is GTSNPN and CDR2 is SVGIG (reference sequence). The CDR3 consists of 14 residues. V gave up 4 bases and J gave up 8 bases; unmatched junction bases: 10. The CDR3 DNA reads as TGTGCCTGGACGGGAGGGGGCTTGGGGGAAAAACTGTTTTTT. Translating gives CAWTGGGLGEKLFF.

The chain couples TRBV27 to TRBJ1-2; the match to TRBD1 covers 8 bases. With 8 bases clipped from V and 3 bases from J, the junction kept 5 bases outside the gene matches. This CDR3 has 13 amino acids. Looked up from germline, CDR1 is MNHEY and CDR2 is SMNVEV (reference sequence). For the CDR3, the DNA is TGTGCCAGCCGGACAGGGAGTCACTATGGCTACACCTTC. Amino acids: CASRTGSHYGYTF.

The chain joins TRBV6-1 to TRBJ2-2; maybe TRBD2 (6 bases). Trimming shortened V by 2 bases and J by 8 bases, and 18 bases separated the two germline ends. This CDR3 is 16 amino acids long. The germline gives CDR1 MNHNS, CDR2 SASEGT. The CDR3 is CASSESLAERRGELFF. In nucleotides, the CDR3 is TGTGCCAGCAGTGAATCACTAGCTGAACGACGGGGGGAGCTGTTTTTT.

The chain combines TRBV7-6 with TRBJ1-3, with D perhaps TRBD1 (6 bases). The ends were cut back, 4 bases at V and 4 bases at J, with 8 bases in the middle. This CDR3 is 13 amino acids long. The germline V gene has CDR1 SGHVS and CDR2 FNYEAQ. CDR3 residues: CASSSDSGNTIYF. CDR3 sequence (DNA): TGTGCCAGCAGCTCGGACAGCGGAAACACCATATATTTT.